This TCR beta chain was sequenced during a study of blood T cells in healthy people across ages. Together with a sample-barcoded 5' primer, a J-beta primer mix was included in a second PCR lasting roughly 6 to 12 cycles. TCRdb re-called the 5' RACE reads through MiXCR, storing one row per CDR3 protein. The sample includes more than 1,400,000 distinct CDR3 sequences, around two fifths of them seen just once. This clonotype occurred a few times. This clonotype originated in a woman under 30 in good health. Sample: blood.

The CDR3 loop reads CASSEGGSGGYTF. The CDR3 nucleotides read TGTGCCAGCAGTGAAGGGGGGAGTGGTGGCTACACCTTC. V and J are TRBV27 and TRBJ1-2, with D possibly being TRBD1 (6 bases). Looked up from germline, CDR1 is MNHEY and CDR2 is SMNVEV (reference sequence). CDR3 length: 13 residues. Trimming cost V 5 bases and J 7 bases, with 14 bases left between them.